The 8 T cell receptor beta chains in this list originate from one sample, sequenced in a study of CD8 T cells in Susac syndrome. cDNA came from about 0.5 to 1 ug RNA primed by random hexamers. TCRdb passed the immunoSEQ multiplex PCR reads through MiXCR, listing each CDR3 protein once. The table records 150,000 to 200,000 distinct CDR3 sequences, under 95% of them present only once. Source material: CD4+ T cells from PBMCs. The receptors originated from a human donor in good health.

The chain links TRBV29-1 to TRBJ2-5; maybe TRBD1 (5 bases). Germline V lookup: CDR1 SQVTM, CDR2 ANQGSEA. The CDR3 extends over 13 amino acids. Trimming took 4 bases from V and 5 from J, leaving 14 bases between them. The CDR3 DNA follows: TGCAGCGTTGTCAAGGGGTACGGGGAGACCCAGTACTTC. As protein: CSVVKGYGETQYF.

This sequence joins TRBV7-2 and TRBJ1-2; unclear D gene. The germline V gene has CDR1 SGHTA and CDR2 FQGNSA. This CDR3 has 14 amino acids. Trimming removed 1 base from V and 4 bases from J, with 10 bases in between. The CDR3 DNA is TGTGCCAGCAGCTTAGTAGGCCTTGGCTATGGCTACACCTTC. It encodes CASSLVGLGYGYTF. Drawing the rest from reference TRBV7-2 and TRBJ1-2, the complete variable domain is GAGVSQSPSNKVTEKGKDVELRCDPISGHTALYWYRQSLGQGLEFLIYFQGNSAPDKSGLPSDRFSAERTGGSVSTLTIQRTQQEDSAVYLCASSLVGLGYGYTFGSGTRLTVV.

The chain carries TRBV27 and TRBJ2-5; 14 bases are a match to TRBD2. This CDR3 has 18 residues. Germline values: CDR1 MNHEY, CDR2 SMNVEV (reference sequence). V gave up 6 bases and J gave up 4 bases; unmatched junction bases: 13. CDR3 coding DNA: TGTGCCAGCAGCCGGGGGACTAGCGGGAGTAGGTACGGAGAGACCCAGTACTTC. This sequence encodes CASSRGTSGSRYGETQYF.

The chain has TRBV7-2 and TRBJ1-4; possibly TRBD1 for D (6 bases). The V end was cut by 0 bases, the J end by 5 bases, with 10 bases between. The CDR3 loop spans 15 amino acids. Germline CDR1 is SGHTA and CDR2 is FQGNSA. CDR3 DNA: TGTGCCAGCAGCTTAGCTGGACAGCCGAATGAAAAACTGTTTTTT. Translating it yields CASSLAGQPNEKLFF.

The chain links TRBV2 to TRBJ1-2, with 8 nucleotides matching TRBD1. This CDR3 comprises 13 residues. V gave up 3 bases and J gave up 8 bases; unmatched junction bases: 5. The V gene's germline CDR1 is SNHLY and CDR2 FYNNEI. CDR3 protein: CASSDRQGRGYTF. For the CDR3, the DNA is TGTGCCAGCAGTGACCGACAGGGGAGAGGCTACACCTTC.

The rearrangement uses TRBV29-1 and TRBJ2-5; D ambiguous. CDR1 is SQVTM and CDR2 is ANQGSEA in the germline V gene. The CDR3 covers 13 residues. The V end was cut by 1 base, the J end by 5 bases, with 11 bases between. CDR3 DNA: TGCAGCGTTGAAGTCATCCCCGGTGAGACCCAGTACTTC. This codes for CSVEVIPGETQYF.

The rearrangement joins TRBV20-1 to TRBJ1-5; 10 nucleotides line up with TRBD1. In germline, CDR1 is DFQATT, CDR2 SNEGSKA (reference sequence). After removal of 4 bases from V and 9 bases from J, the junction contained 12 bases not matched to a gene. The length of the CDR3 is 15 residues. Here the CDR3 reads CSATLTGGAGRPQHF. The CDR3 coding sequence is TGCAGTGCTACCCTGACAGGGGGCGCGGGCAGGCCCCAGCATTTT.

The rearrangement joins TRBV19 to TRBJ2-2, with D unresolved. Germline V gene data show CDR1 as LNHDA and CDR2 as SQIVND (reference sequence). V was shortened by 3 bases and J by 1 base, with 6 bases between the two germline ends. This CDR3 comprises 14 residues. CDR3 in amino acids: CASSMGLNTGELFF. The CDR3 DNA is TGTGCCAGTAGTATGGGATTGAACACCGGGGAGCTGTTTTTT.